The present TCR beta chain was sequenced within a study of blood T cell repertoires in COVID-19. Across the whole study: COVID-19 samples from acute and convalescent phases originated in the United States, Italy and Spain. The analysed material was cDNA or gDNA that came from T cells, B-cell-depleted T cells, or PBMCs.

In the source study's methods: Researchers report that nucleated cell counts were estimated from reference gene primer amplification. TCRdb's copy holds only in-frame clones and misses some; the assay was immunoSEQ multiplex PCR. Clonal size and the V and J genes are those of that table, whereas D and trimming came from the DNA. Of 300,000 to 400,000 clones in the sample, 65% to 90% were seen once. CDR1 is SEHNR and CDR2 is FQNEAQ in the germline V gene (reference sequence). This CDR3 contains 12 residues. Regarding this clone: A read error may produce the germline difference seen at one junction end.

The rearrangement uses TRBV7-9 and TRBJ1-2, with TRBD1 identical over 7 bases. This sequence was found in a human donor in a cohort sampled during active COVID-19. The sample taken for sequencing was peripheral blood. The CDR3 reads CAGRQGPRGYTF. CDR3 bases: TGTGCCGGCAGACAGGGTCCACGGGGCTACACCTTC.